This T cell receptor (beta chain) was recorded in a study of cytomegalovirus exposure and HLA in healthy donors (dated by TCRdb to 2017 to 2019). For the wider study: According to an earlier analysis of a few hundred of the donors, about 179 million T cells yielded 100 million or so unique TCR beta sequences and 276 Gb of sequence data. An early release that covered more than 550 HLA-typed donors contained approximately 300 gigabases of sequencing data and 75 million to 100 million unique TCR sequences. Of the roughly 430 genotyped donors, about 80% fell in the genetic ancestry cluster associated with self-reported Caucasian donors. The aim of the study was to test whether cataloging public T cell receptors could identify signatures of past pathogen exposure. The T cell repertoires of 666 subjects were profiled by immunosequencing and related to cytomegalovirus serostatus. Along with the approximately 670-subject first cohort, a separate validation cohort of some 130 different subjects was used. To predict cytomegalovirus infection status, the study brought together high-throughput TCR immunosequencing, statistical association of individual TCRs with disease status, and machine learning. To study patterns of TCR occurrence, a later analysis re-analyzed previously published TCR beta repertoires from around 700 donors and added high-resolution HLA genotyping. Rather than drawing on any new phenotypic data, the later analysis identified candidate immune exposures from TCR beta sequences and the way those sequences occurred across donors. An earlier analysis of about 600 of the donors used high-throughput TCR beta sequencing to judge whether each TCR beta V gene segment behaved as functional or pseudogenic. Donor age, sex, ethnicity and CMV serostatus were compiled together with the repertoire data. A later genetic analysis took genome-wide SNP genotypes for about 55% of the 666 donors and used that subset as a discovery cohort. Every repertoire in the discovery cohort had been generated on one and the same sequencing platform. HLA typing included class I and class II loci at four-digit resolution. The number of donors typed differed by locus, with 629-630 for A, B, C, DRB1 and DQB1, more than 500 for DQA1, 600 to 610 for DPA1, and over 400 for DPB1. Because of strong linkage in the cohort, roughly five DR-DQ haplotypes were treated as single units for association and clustering. Across under 500 genotyped donors of the cohort, an average of 235,054 unique TCR beta nucleotide sequences per donor were sequenced, and 15% to 20% of those sequences were non-productive. General findings and caveats noted by the study authors: Because counts were too low, about 18 rarely observed V segments, including chromosome 9 orphons, were excluded from the earlier analysis of several hundred of the donors. A further reported finding was that TCR beta sequences accurately predicted the HLA-A and HLA-B alleles for most subjects in the first cohort. Correlated functional status among segregating V segments might be attributable to linkage disequilibrium, but an unknown experimental factor could not be ruled out. A cluster of highly shared sequence variants was judged likely to be a technical artifact of the sequencing pipeline. CMV serostatus was the only immune exposure information available for the cohort. A few of the identified cytomegalovirus-associated TCR beta chains were confirmed in vitro to be specific for cytomegalovirus antigens. Because HLA typing was unavailable for some donors at each locus, only the typed subset was used in association tests. In an earlier analysis of around 600 of the donors, most TCR beta V segments were observed in productive rearrangements about 90% or about 30% of the time, broadly matching IMGT annotations. A later analysis found that TCR association rates varied across HLA loci, with DRB1 alleles showing the most associated TCRs and HLA-C alleles the fewest. A later analysis associated 15,000 to 20,000 TCR beta sequences with specific HLA alleles at a false discovery rate of 0.05. In a later analysis, most CMV-associated TCR beta chains were found to appear HLA-restricted, with HLA associations seemingly driven largely by CMV exposure. The authors suggested that the approach could potentially be generalized to other disease states and immunological phenotypes. Compared with the roughly 720-donor mean, donors in an Asian-associated ancestry cluster had fewer N-insertions in productive TCRs, according to a later genetic analysis. Several of the top co-occurrence clusters appeared to be linked to parvovirus B19, influenza, CMV and Epstein-Barr virus, according to a later analysis. An association between a missense DCLRE1C variant and V-gene and J-gene trimming of TCR beta chains was found in a later genetic analysis and replicated in an independent cohort. The classifier was reported to diagnose cytomegalovirus status with high specificity and sensitivity in both the original cohort and the validation cohort. When HLA alleles, especially DR and DQ, strongly co-occurred, TCR associations were difficult to assign to individual alleles. Presence/absence analyses assumed roughly uniform sequencing depth across donors, an assumption that may not hold. A total of fewer than 200 TCR beta chains were listed by the study as associated with cytomegalovirus. Compared with equally common non-associated chains, HLA-associated TCR beta chains in a later analysis were more clonally expanded and had lower generation probabilities. In this cohort, only TCR beta chains were sequenced, and detectable features were limited by the absence of alpha or paired-chain data. Most TCR sequences were observed very rarely across donors, whereas some public TCRs were present in many individuals.

The cohort comprised around 700 healthy bone marrow donors. All cohort members were sampled while nominally healthy, although unrecorded immune exposures were likely present. The donor was CMV seronegative and belonged to the group of 352 seronegative cohort members. A peripheral blood sample was provided by each donor, and peripheral blood mononuclear cells were used for TCR beta sequencing. Genomic DNA extraction from the blood cell samples was performed with the Qiagen DNeasy Blood Extraction Kit. Library generation was performed with the immunoSEQ multiplex PCR assay. A mixture of 60 forward primers for TCR Vbeta segments and 13 reverse primers for TCR Jbeta segments was used in the multiplex PCR. The CDR3 region of rearranged TCR beta genes was amplified from genomic DNA by a multiplex PCR assay. On the Illumina HiSeq System, the amplified TCR beta libraries were sequenced as 87-base-pair reads. On the study's bioinformatics: A later analysis counted about 82 million unique TCR beta chains across the 550 to 700 repertoires, and around 12 million of these chains were shared by at least two donors. Raw reads were error-corrected and collapsed into unique sequences with a nearest-neighbor algorithm that merged closely related sequences to remove PCR and sequencing errors. V, D and J gene segments were assigned by aligning CDR3 sequences to IMGT reference sequences. For a sequence to be retained, a match of at least six nucleotides was required to both a V gene segment and a J gene segment. A rearrangement counted as productive if the CDR3 had no stop codons and remained in frame with V and J, and every other rearrangement counted as non-productive. CDR3 was defined according to IMGT convention as the region running from the second conserved V-encoded cysteine to the conserved J-encoded phenylalanine. In an earlier analysis of around 640 of the donors, sequences lacking an unambiguous match to a single V gene segment were excluded. An earlier analysis of 550 to 650 of the donors classified V segments as functional when productive rearrangements were above 56.7% and as segregating when the standard deviation between donors was above 5%. A statistical classification framework was developed to diagnose cytomegalovirus status using the catalog of TCR beta chain sequences. A later analysis assigned V and J genes by comparing TCR nucleotide sequences with IMGT/GENE-DB human TR gene sequences. A later analysis assigned CDR3 sequences and most-parsimonious VDJ recombination scenarios with the TCRdist pipeline. In a later analysis, each TCR beta chain was defined by its CDR3 amino acid sequence together with its V-gene family, and reads lacking a unique V-gene family were excluded. A later analysis removed 500 to 650 highly shared, low-generation-probability nucleotide sequences to deal with suspected cross-contamination and a sequencing artifact. For each public chain, a later analysis derived a clonal expansion index from normalized ranks of inferred template counts within each repertoire. Generation probabilities in a later analysis came from a VDJ recombination model fitted to out-of-frame rearrangements, and those results were checked against IGoR. Hypergeometric tests were used in a later analysis to score TCR-TCR, TCR-HLA and TCR-CMV co-occurrence, with a repertoire-size bias correction applied to the TCR pairs. False discovery rates were estimated in a later analysis by permuting HLA or CMV assignments 20 times. In a later analysis, co-occurring TCRs were grouped with DBSCAN, and TCRdist sequence similarity was added when clustering was performed within HLA-allele-positive subsets. Co-occurrence clustering excluded repertoires with fewer than 30,000 or more than 120,000 public chains, plus five with anomalous nucleotide sharing. TCRdb took this table from immuneACCESS and kept in-frame rearrangements with V and J called. Such tables lack part of the clones; where checked against another copy, unresolved V genes explain under half of the gap, and the rest is unexplained. The V and J calls and the clone size are those of that table, but D and trimming were determined from the DNA. In all, the sample holds about 130,000 clones, and 80% of those were seen once. 1% of the sample goes to the ten largest clones.

Comment on this clone: Its antigen is unknown. No much larger clone is present one base from it, and per-base qualities are unavailable.

This receptor was obtained from a man aged 35-49 years in good health and CMV-seronegative. The sample comprised PBMCs.

The DNA sequence is TGTGCCAGCAGTGAATCGCCCCCTGGGACAGGGTGGGGCGAGCAGTACTTC. Its amino acids are CASSESPPGTGWGEQYF. The chain is made from TRBV2 and TRBJ2-7; 9 central bases correspond to TRBD1. The germline V gene specifies SNHLY as CDR1 and FYNNEI as CDR2. Trimming accounts for 2 bases at V and 6 bases at J, while the number of junction bases matched to no gene is 14. Spanning cysteine to phenylalanine, the CDR3 consists of 17 amino acids. Kept here is only the CDR3 DNA, which spans 51 bases and is read in frame from base 1.